The rows below give T cell receptor beta chains drawn from one sample of a study of T cells after posttransplantation cyclophosphamide. Generated by immunoSEQ multiplex PCR, the TCRdb table keeps only in-frame clones and is missing some. The data show approximately 40,000 clones, with none appearing a single time. The specimen was PBMCs. All receptors come from a man aged 40-50 years in good health, CMV-negative, and a related stem cell transplant donor. The CDR3 runs from the conserved cysteine through the conserved F or W. Each record gives: CDR3 length, clone size, V gene, D gene, J gene, CDR3 DNA, CDR3 protein. The D gene is left open where the match is weak. Expanded clones get a size class; other rows say once, few or many, or leave the size out.

>16|many|TRBV27|TRBD1|TRBJ1-4
TGTGCCAGCAGTTTAGGCAGGGGGGTTTCTAATGAAAAACTGTTTTTT
CASSLGRGVSNEKLFF
>13|.|TRBV29-1|TRBD1|TRBJ2-4
TGCAGCGTTCGGGACAGTGGGACCTCGGATCAGTACTTC
CSVRDSGTSDQYF
>17|many|TRBV7-9|.|TRBJ1-2
TGTGCCAGCAGCTTAGCGGGGACAAGCCAATACTACTATGGCTACACCTTC
CASSLAGTSQYYYGYTF
>11|many|TRBV11-2|.|TRBJ2-5
TGTGCCAGCAGCTTCTCCGAGACCCAGTACTTC
CASSFSETQYF
>14|many|TRBV13|TRBD1|TRBJ1-6
TGTGCCAGCAGCTTAGGGGACAGGTATTCACCCCTCCACTTT
CASSLGDRYSPLHF
>14|.|TRBV15|.|TRBJ2-5
TGTGCCACCACCCCTGACAGAATAGGAGAGACCCAGTACTTC
CATTPDRIGETQYF
>13|many|TRBV2|.|TRBJ2-2
TGTGCCAGCAAGTTAGCGACCACCGGGGAGCTGTTTTTT
CASKLATTGELFF
>14|many|TRBV11-3|.|TRBJ2-2
TGTGCCAGCACTGGGACAAGGAACACCGGGGAGCTGTTTTTT
CASTGTRNTGELFF
>14|many|TRBV27|.|TRBJ2-7
TGTGCCAGCAGTTTAAAGGGGTCTCAGTACGAGCAGTACTTC
CASSLKGSQYEQYF
>17|few|TRBV7-9|TRBD1|TRBJ2-1
TGTGCCAGCAGCCCATTTTACGGGACAGGGTTGGGAAATGAGCAGTTCTTC
CASSPFYGTGLGNEQFF